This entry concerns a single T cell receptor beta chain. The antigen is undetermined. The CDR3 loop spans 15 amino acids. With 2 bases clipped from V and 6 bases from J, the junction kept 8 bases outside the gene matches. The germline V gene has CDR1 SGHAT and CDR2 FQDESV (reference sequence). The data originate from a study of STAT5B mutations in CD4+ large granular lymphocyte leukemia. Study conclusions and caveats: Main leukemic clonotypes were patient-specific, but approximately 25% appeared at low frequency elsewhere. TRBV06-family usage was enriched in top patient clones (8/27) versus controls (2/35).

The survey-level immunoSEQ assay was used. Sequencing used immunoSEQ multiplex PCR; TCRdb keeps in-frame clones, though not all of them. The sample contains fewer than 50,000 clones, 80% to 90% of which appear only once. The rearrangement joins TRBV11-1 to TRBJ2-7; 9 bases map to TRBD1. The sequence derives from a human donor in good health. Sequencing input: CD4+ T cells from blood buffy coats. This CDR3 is CASSLLGTGFGEQYF. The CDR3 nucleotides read TGTGCCAGCAGCTTACTCGGGACAGGGTTTGGCGAGCAGTACTTC.